The 18 T cell receptor beta chains presented below share a single source sample, sequenced in a study of early T cells in non-severe SARS-CoV-2 infection. MiXCR, applied by TCRdb to the 5' RACE reads, yields one record per CDR3 protein. This repertoire shows 50,000 to 80,000 distinct CDR3 sequences, less than 9.5% found once; its top ten account for over 10%. The sequencing used whole blood, collected at baseline. The receptors were sampled from an adult who was a healthcare worker with PCR-confirmed SARS-CoV-2 infection or an uninfected control (not recorded which).

The V gene is TRBV5-1, the J gene TRBJ2-3, with D hard to call. This CDR3 is 14 amino acids long. CDR1 and CDR2 (germline): SGHRS, YFSETQ. V was pared by 0 bases and J by 2 bases, with 7 bases between. Written as DNA, the CDR3 is TGCGCCAGCAGCTTGGTGCTACCCACAGATACGCAGTATTTT. Translated: CASSLVLPTDTQYF.

The chain employs TRBV24-1 and TRBJ2-1; 9 bases line up with TRBD2. Germline assignment: CDR1 KGHDR and CDR2 SFDVKD. J gave up 5 bases and V 3 bases, and 7 bases lay outside the gene matches. CDR3 length: 16 amino acids. CDR3 region: CATSDRSGSRDNEQFF. Here the CDR3 DNA reads TGTGCCACCAGTGATCGTAGCGGGAGCAGAGACAATGAGCAGTTCTTC.

This clonotype was recorded many times. J is TRBJ2-5 and V is TRBV12-3 or TRBV12-4; D is uncertain. V was trimmed by 3 bases and J by 5 bases, leaving 16 bases between them. The CDR3 extends over 15 amino acids. The CDR3 here is CASSLGQNSLETQYF. The CDR3 DNA is TGTGCCAGCAGTTTGGGCCAGAATTCGTTGGAGACCCAGTACTTC.

The V gene is TRBV12-3 or TRBV12-4, the J gene TRBJ2-7; D possibly corresponds to TRBD2 (5 bases). The length of the CDR3 is 14 residues. The ends were cut back, 3 bases at V and 5 bases at J, with 14 bases in the middle. In DNA form, the CDR3 reads TGTGCCAGCAGTTTCTTCGGGGAGAACGACGAGCAGTACTTC. It encodes CASSFFGENDEQYF.

The V gene is TRBV6-2 or TRBV6-3, the J gene TRBJ2-3; D remains unclear. Germline CDR1 MNHEY, CDR2 SVGEGT. Trimming shortened V by 4 bases and J by 4 bases, and 6 bases separated the two germline ends. This CDR3 contains 12 residues. The CDR3 reads CASSFRADTQYF. CDR3 sequence (DNA): TGTGCCAGCAGTTTTCGTGCAGATACGCAGTATTTT.

This clonotype occurred a few times. The chain is built from TRBV10-1 and TRBJ2-1, with unresolved D. Germline CDR1 and CDR2: WNHNN and SYGVQD (reference sequence). CDR3 size: 13 residues. Trimming took off 5 bases at V and 8 bases at J, with 13 bases between the two ends. The CDR3 nucleotides are TGCGCCAGCAGTCGAAGGAGTAGTGATGAGCAGTTCTTC. Translated: CASSRRSSDEQFF.

Only a few counts were recorded for this clonotype. The rearrangement joins TRBV6-2 or TRBV6-3 to TRBJ2-7; D ambiguous. The V and J ends lost 5 bases and 2 bases respectively, with 19 bases between them. This CDR3 spans 16 amino acids. CDR1 MNHEY and CDR2 SVGEGT come from the germline V gene. The CDR3: CASSRLSLYPAYEQYF. CDR3 bases: TGTGCCAGCAGTCGATTATCCCTTTACCCTGCCTACGAGCAGTACTTC.

J is TRBJ1-1 and V is TRBV12-3 or TRBV12-4; D is unresolved. CDR3 length: 14 residues. The V gene lost 4 bases and the J gene lost 2 bases, with 11 bases spanning the gap. The CDR3 region is CASSWSGKNTEAFF. In DNA form, the CDR3 reads TGTGCCAGCAGTTGGTCAGGAAAAAACACTGAAGCTTTCTTT.

This clonotype was detected many times. V and J are TRBV12-3 or TRBV12-4 and TRBJ2-2; 12 bases match TRBD2. Germline trimming cut 6 bases from V and 5 bases from J; bases unmatched to any gene: 4. The CDR3 loop spans 15 amino acids. The CDR3 nucleotides read TGTGCCAGCAGACTAACTAGCGGGAGGACCGGGGAGCTGTTTTTT. Protein sequence: CASRLTSGRTGELFF.

This clonotype has a count of ten or more. J is TRBJ1-5 and V is TRBV20-1, with unresolved D. This CDR3 is 14 amino acids long. V was cut by 5 bases and J by 4 bases, with 15 bases left in between. Germline CDR1 and CDR2: DFQATT and SNEGSKA (reference sequence). The CDR3 here is CSAVEWGENQPQHF. The DNA of the CDR3 is TGCAGTGCTGTAGAATGGGGTGAAAATCAGCCCCAGCATTTT.

This clonotype was found a few times. The gene calls are TRBV15 and TRBJ2-5; 7 nucleotides agree with TRBD2. Germline V CDR1 and CDR2: LNHNV, YYDKDF (reference sequence). J lost 1 base, V lost 1 base, and 3 bases had no gene match. The CDR3 extends over 15 amino acids. CDR3 in amino acids: CATSRGSSGQETQYF. Here the CDR3 DNA reads TGTGCCACCAGCAGAGGGTCTAGCGGCCAAGAGACCCAGTACTTC.

This clonotype was seen more than once but under ten times. This CDR3 reads CASSLQGAWTEAFF. CDR3 bases: TGTGCCAGCAGTTTACAGGGGGCTTGGACTGAAGCTTTCTTT. V and J are TRBV12-3 or TRBV12-4 and TRBJ1-1; 8 bases match TRBD1. The CDR3 consists of 14 residues. With 2 bases clipped from V and 5 bases from J, the junction kept 4 bases outside the gene matches.

V is TRBV20-1 and J is TRBJ2-1; 8 bases match TRBD2. Trimming at V came to 0 bases and at J to 5 bases, leaving 9 bases not matched to a gene. The CDR3 length is 16 residues. Per germline, CDR1 DFQATT and CDR2 SNEGSKA (reference sequence). The CDR3 region is CSARDRVAGINNEQFF. DNA of the CDR3: TGCAGTGCTAGAGATCGTGTAGCGGGAATCAACAATGAGCAGTTCTTC.

This clonotype was counted many times. V is TRBV21-1 and J is TRBJ1-2; the table gives TRBD1 as D, unverified against the DNA. TRBV21-1 is assigned pseudogene status. This CDR3 has 19 residues. Here the CDR3 reads CASSLPPYRGAYLRCGYTF. DNA for the CDR3: TGTGCCAGCAGCTTACCGCCTTACAGGGGCGCGTACCTACGCTGTGGCTACACCTTC.

Notes on this clonotype: Sequence at one end of the junction differs from germline and may be a read error. CDR3 in amino acids: CVSSSAGADWNTQYF. The CDR3 nucleotides are TGTGTCAGCAGCTCAGCAGGGGCAGATTGGAATACGCAGTATTTT. V and J are TRBV7-9 and TRBJ2-3; D is perhaps TRBD1 (6 bases). CDR3 size: 15 residues. Germline V CDR1 and CDR2: SEHNR, FQNEAQ (reference sequence).

The rearrangement joins TRBV5-1 to TRBJ1-5; tentative D call: TRBD1 (6 bases). CDR3 length: 14 amino acids. V dropped 2 bases and J dropped 5 bases, with 11 bases sitting between them. Germline V gene data show CDR1 as SGHRS and CDR2 as YFSETQ. In DNA form, the CDR3 reads TGCGCCAGCAGCTTAACAGGGTACGATCAGCCCCAGCATTTT. Translation: CASSLTGYDQPQHF.

The V call is TRBV6-1, the J call TRBJ2-7; D may be TRBD2 (5 bases). The V gene lost 2 bases and the J gene lost 7 bases, with 18 bases spanning the gap. CDR1 is MNHNS and CDR2 is SASEGT in the germline V gene. The CDR3 runs to 15 residues. CDR3 residues: CASSESGYWSGEQYF. The CDR3 coding sequence is TGTGCCAGCAGTGAATCGGGGTACTGGTCGGGGGAGCAGTACTTC.

This clonotype was found many times. V and J are TRBV5-4 and TRBJ1-6, with 7 nucleotides matching TRBD1. The V segment lost 3 bases and the J segment 6 bases; nucleotides outside the gene matches: 6. The germline gives CDR1 SGHNT, CDR2 YYREEE (reference sequence). There are 15 residues in the CDR3. This CDR3 is CASSSSGTVNSPLHF. CDR3 bases: TGTGCCAGCAGCTCCTCAGGGACAGTTAATTCACCCCTCCACTTT.